Listed below are T cell receptor beta chains from one sample, sequenced in a study of human T cells and chemical hapten exposure. TCRdb re-derived calls from the RACE reads in MiXCR, one entry per CDR3 protein. Among 100,000 to 150,000 distinct CDR3 sequences, about 8.2% were seen once, and the ten largest hold 1.5% to 2%. The sequencing input was whole blood. The source is a male donor in good health. Some clones in this sample may be carry-over from other donors' samples. Both conserved end residues are part of each CDR3. The D gene is left open where the match is weak. For some rows the clone size is stated as once, few or many, or as a class when expanded; others skip it.

d_call	cdr3_length	j_call	v_call	clone_size	cdr3_aa	cdr3_nt
.	13	TRBJ1-1	TRBV4-2	many	CASSLQGRDEAFF	TGTGCCAGCAGCTTGCAGGGGAGGGATGAAGCTTTCTTT
.	16	TRBJ1-1	TRBV5-1	many	CASSFRETGLNTEAFF	TGCGCCAGCAGCTTTCGGGAGACCGGTCTGAACACTGAAGCTTTCTTT
.	10	TRBJ1-1	TRBV10-3	.	CAIGGTEAFF	TGTGCCATCGGGGGCACTGAAGCTTTCTTT
.	16	TRBJ2-3	TRBV9	few	CASSVVGSRSTDTQYF	TGTGCCAGCAGCGTAGTTGGCTCCCGTAGCACAGATACGCAGTATTTT
TRBD2	13	TRBJ2-3	TRBV20-1	.	CSARGDYTDTQYF	TGCAGTGCTAGAGGGGACTACACAGATACGCAGTATTTT
.	12	TRBJ2-1	TRBV10-2	.	CASSEALNEQFF	TGCGCCAGCAGCGAGGCCCTCAATGAGCAGTTCTTC
.	15	TRBJ2-2	TRBV6-2/TRBV6-3	many	CASSRGVSDTGELFF	TGTGCCAGCAGCCGGGGCGTATCGGACACCGGGGAGCTGTTTTTT
.	12	TRBJ2-2	TRBV29-1	many	CSVFKNTGELFF	TGCAGCGTTTTTAAGAACACCGGGGAGCTGTTTTTT
.	13	TRBJ2-4	TRBV5-1	many	CASSFAGGNIQYF	TGCGCCAGCAGCTTCGCCGGTGGAAACATTCAGTACTTC
TRBD2	16	TRBJ2-5	TRBV2	.	CASSEAFAGEGETQYF	TGTGCCAGCAGTGAAGCGTTCGCGGGAGAGGGGGAGACCCAGTACTTC
.	13	TRBJ2-7	TRBV6-6	.	CASSYSYGYEQYF	TGTGCCAGCAGTTACTCATACGGATACGAGCAGTACTTC
.	16	TRBJ2-7	TRBV18	few	CASSPTEGQGIYEQYF	TGTGCCAGCTCACCCACCGAGGGCCAGGGGATCTACGAGCAGTACTTC
.	17	TRBJ2-1	TRBV12-3/TRBV12-4	.	CASSLRPWASTLNEQFF	TGTGCCAGCAGTCTCCGCCCCTGGGCTTCTACTCTCAATGAGCAGTTCTTC
TRBD1	15	TRBJ2-3	TRBV4-1	few	CASSQVGQGANTQYF	TGCGCCAGCAGCCAAGTCGGACAGGGGGCGAATACGCAGTATTTT
.	17	TRBJ2-7	TRBV12-3/TRBV12-4	few	CASSLSRLGLTSYEQYF	TGTGCCAGCAGTTTAAGTCGACTGGGGCTAACCTCCTACGAGCAGTACTTC
TRBD2	15	TRBJ2-5	TRBV5-1	.	CASSEHSGGEETQYF	TGCGCCAGCAGCGAACACAGCGGGGGGGAAGAGACCCAGTACTTC
TRBD2	17	TRBJ2-1	TRBV3-1	few	CASSQDRASGVYNEQFF	TGTGCCAGCAGCCAAGATCGGGCTAGCGGGGTCTACAATGAGCAGTTCTTC